The T cell receptor beta chain under discussion was sequenced for a study of OX40 agonist ivuxolimab in advanced cancers. Study overall: It was ivuxolimab, an agonistic anti-OX40 (CD134) antibody, that patients were treated with. Study observations and caveats: No determination was made of the antigen specificity of the expanded peripheral T cells. Both blood CD4+ and CD8+ T cells showed clonal growth by week 6 at 0.1 to 3.0 mg/kg.

The table lists this clone with a count of one. Its antigen remains unknown. The CDR3 runs 16 residues. Trimming left V 0 bases short and J 4 bases short, with 14 bases between. Per germline, CDR1 SGDLS and CDR2 YYNGEE. TCRdb keeps only in-frame clones here, not all; method: immunoSEQ multiplex PCR. The data show roughly 13,000 clones, with about 83% seen just once and about 6.3% held by the top ten. On cycle 4 day 1 and cycle 7 day 1, as well as at baseline, blood was sampled. The receptor was derived from an adult with an advanced solid tumor such as melanoma, head and neck, liver or kidney cancer. The genes are TRBV9 and TRBJ2-1, with D maybe TRBD2 (7 bases). The starting material was CD4+ or CD8+ T cells sorted from blood, obtained in a trial of the OX40 agonist ivuxolimab. The CDR3 DNA is TGTGCCAGCAGCGTAGAAAGGGGGGGTAGATACAATGAGCAGTTCTTC. It yields the protein CASSVERGGRYNEQFF.